Reported below is one TCR beta chain. The CDR3 spans 13 residues. V lost 3 bases to trimming and J lost 11 bases, with 16 bases between them. Germline CDR1 and CDR2: LNHDA and SQIVND (reference sequence). Original analysis: Nucleated cell counts were estimated from reference gene primer amplification. Assay used: immunoSEQ multiplex PCR; TCRdb lists only in-frame clones, some missing. V, J and clone size reflect that table, while D and trimming were determined from the DNA. In the table there are under 75,000 clones, 65% to 85% of which are singletons. The entry originates in a study of blood T cell repertoires in COVID-19. Turning to the study itself: Material from acute and convalescent COVID-19 was sourced from the United States, Italy and Spain. PBMCs, B-cell-depleted T cells, or T cells were the source of the cDNA or gDNA that made up the material.

This clonotype originated in a human donor in a cohort sampled during active COVID-19. The gene calls are TRBV19 and TRBJ1-1; TRBD1 might be the D (5 bases). Sequenced input: peripheral blood. CDR3 region: CASSIGARLGAFF. The CDR3 nucleotides read TGTGCCAGTAGTATTGGGGCAAGGCTGGGTGCTTTCTTT.